Included here is one T cell receptor beta chain sequence, with context. The data are from a study of response to subunit inactivated influenza vaccine. CDR3 size: 17 residues. The V end lost 5 bases, the J end lost 2 bases, and 21 bases lay between the germline ends. Looked up from germline, CDR1 is SGHTA and CDR2 is FQGNSA. MiXCR, run by TCRdb on the RT-PCR reads, gives a single entry per CDR3 protein. The data show around 710,000 distinct CDR3 sequences, 14% seen once. The sequence was collected from a man in his forties or fifties who received an inactivated influenza vaccine. The gene calls are TRBV7-2 and TRBJ2-5; D remains unclear. This sample comprised PBMCs from blood, obtained roughly 2 weeks before vaccination. The CDR3 DNA reads as TGTGCCAGCAGCCGGCCAAAGGCCTTAAAGGAACAAGAGACCCAGTACTTC. Its translation is CASSRPKALKEQETQYF.